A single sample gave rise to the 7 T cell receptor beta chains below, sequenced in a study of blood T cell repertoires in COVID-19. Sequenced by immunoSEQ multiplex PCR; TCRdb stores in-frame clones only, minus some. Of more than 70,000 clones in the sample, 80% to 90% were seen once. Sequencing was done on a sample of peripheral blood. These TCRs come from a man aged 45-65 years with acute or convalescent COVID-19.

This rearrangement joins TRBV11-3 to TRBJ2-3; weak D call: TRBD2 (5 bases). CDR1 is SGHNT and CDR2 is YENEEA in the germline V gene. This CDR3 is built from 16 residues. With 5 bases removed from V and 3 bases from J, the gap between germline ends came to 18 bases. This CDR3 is CASSPRTGTGTDTQYF. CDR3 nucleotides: TGTGCCAGCAGCCCAAGGACCGGAACGGGAACAGATACGCAGTATTTT.

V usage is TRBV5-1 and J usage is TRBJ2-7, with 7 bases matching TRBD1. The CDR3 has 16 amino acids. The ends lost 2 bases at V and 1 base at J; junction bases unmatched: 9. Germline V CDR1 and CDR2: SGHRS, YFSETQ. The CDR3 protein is CASSFAWTGGSYEQYV. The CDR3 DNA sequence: TGCGCCAGCAGCTTCGCATGGACAGGAGGTTCCTACGAGCAGTACGTC.

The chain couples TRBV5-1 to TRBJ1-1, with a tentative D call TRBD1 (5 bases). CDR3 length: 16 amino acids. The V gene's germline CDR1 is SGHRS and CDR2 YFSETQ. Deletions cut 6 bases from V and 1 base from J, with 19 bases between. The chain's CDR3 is CASTSQTPGGNTEAFF. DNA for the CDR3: TGCGCCAGCACAAGTCAGACACCGGGGGGGAACACTGAAGCTTTCTTT.

CDR3: CAWALAGSGTDTQYF. For the CDR3, the DNA is TGTGCCTGGGCTCTAGCGGGGTCTGGCACAGATACGCAGTATTTT. This chain joins TRBV30 and TRBJ2-3; 9 nucleotides line up with TRBD2. CDR3 size: 15 residues. The V and J ends lost 5 bases and 1 base, in that order; junction bases with no gene match: 7. Germline V gene lookup returns CDR1 GTSNPN and CDR2 SVGIG (reference sequence).

The DNA for the CDR3 is TGTGCCAGCAGTGAACGCGTTCCAGGGTATGGCTACACCTTC. Residues: CASSERVPGYGYTF. The chain employs TRBV6-1 and TRBJ1-2; a possible D gene is TRBD1 (5 bases). Trimming removed 2 bases from V and 5 bases from J, with 12 bases in between. The germline CDR1 and CDR2 sequences are MNHNS and SASEGT. There are 14 residues in the CDR3.

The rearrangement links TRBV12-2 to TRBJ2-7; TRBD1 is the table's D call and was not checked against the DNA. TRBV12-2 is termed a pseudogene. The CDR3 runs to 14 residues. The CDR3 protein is CASRLPGQGNEQYV. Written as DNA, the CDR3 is TGTGCAAGTCGCTTACCGGGACAGGGGAACGAGCAGTACGTC.

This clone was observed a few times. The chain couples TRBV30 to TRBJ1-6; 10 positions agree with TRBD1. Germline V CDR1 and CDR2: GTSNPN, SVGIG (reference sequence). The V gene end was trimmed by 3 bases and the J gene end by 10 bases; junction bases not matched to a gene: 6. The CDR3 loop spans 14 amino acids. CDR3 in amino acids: CAWSRDRGGSPLHF. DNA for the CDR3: TGTGCCTGGAGCCGGGACAGGGGAGGGTCACCCCTCCACTTT.